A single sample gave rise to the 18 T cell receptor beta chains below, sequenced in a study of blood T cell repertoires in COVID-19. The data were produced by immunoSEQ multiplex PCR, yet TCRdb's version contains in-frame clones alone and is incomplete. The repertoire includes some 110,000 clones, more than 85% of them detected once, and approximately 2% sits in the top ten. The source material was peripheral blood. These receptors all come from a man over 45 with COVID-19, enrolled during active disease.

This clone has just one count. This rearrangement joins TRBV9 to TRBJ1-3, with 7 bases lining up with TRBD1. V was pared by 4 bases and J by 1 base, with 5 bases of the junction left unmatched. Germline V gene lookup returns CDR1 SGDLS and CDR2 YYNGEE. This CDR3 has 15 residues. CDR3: CASSQGGGSGNTIYF. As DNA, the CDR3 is TGTGCCAGCAGCCAGGGGGGCGGGTCTGGAAACACCATATATTTT. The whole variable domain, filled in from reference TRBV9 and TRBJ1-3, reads DSGVTQTPKHLITATGQRVTLRCSPRSGDLSVYWYQQSLDQGLQFLIQYYNGEERAKGNILERFSAQQFPDLHSELNLSSLELGDSALYFCASSQGGGSGNTIYFGEGSWLTVV.

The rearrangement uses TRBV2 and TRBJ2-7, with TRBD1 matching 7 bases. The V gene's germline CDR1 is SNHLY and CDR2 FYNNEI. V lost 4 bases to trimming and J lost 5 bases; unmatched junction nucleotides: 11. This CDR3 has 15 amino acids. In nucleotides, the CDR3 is TGTGCCAGCAGTGTTAGTGGGACAGAGCTTCACGAGCAGTACGTC. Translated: CASSVSGTELHEQYV.

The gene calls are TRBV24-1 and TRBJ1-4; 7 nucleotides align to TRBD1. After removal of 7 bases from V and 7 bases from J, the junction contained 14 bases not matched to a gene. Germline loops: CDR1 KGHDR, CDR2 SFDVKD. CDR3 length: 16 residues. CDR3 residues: CATRLPPTGKVEKLFF. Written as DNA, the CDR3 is TGTGCCACCAGACTTCCACCGACAGGGAAGGTTGAAAAACTGTTTTTT.

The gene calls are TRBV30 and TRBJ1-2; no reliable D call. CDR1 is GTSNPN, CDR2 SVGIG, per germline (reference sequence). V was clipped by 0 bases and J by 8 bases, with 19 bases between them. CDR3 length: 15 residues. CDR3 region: CAWSVGPLTGGGYTF. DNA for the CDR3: TGTGCCTGGAGTGTAGGCCCCCTAACCGGCGGAGGCTACACCTTC.

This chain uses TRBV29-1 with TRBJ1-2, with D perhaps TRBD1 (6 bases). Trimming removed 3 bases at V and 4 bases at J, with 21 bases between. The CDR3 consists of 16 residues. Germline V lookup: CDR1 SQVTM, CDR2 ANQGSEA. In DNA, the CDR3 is TGCAGCGTTGAGGCGAGTCGGGACATGGGCATCTATGGCTACACCTTC. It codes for CSVEASRDMGIYGYTF.

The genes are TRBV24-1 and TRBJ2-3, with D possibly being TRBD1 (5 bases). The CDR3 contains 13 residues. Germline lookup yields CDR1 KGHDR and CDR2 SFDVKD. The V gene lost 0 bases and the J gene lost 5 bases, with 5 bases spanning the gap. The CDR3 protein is CATSDLQGDTQYF. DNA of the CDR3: TGTGCCACCAGTGATTTGCAGGGAGATACGCAGTATTTT.

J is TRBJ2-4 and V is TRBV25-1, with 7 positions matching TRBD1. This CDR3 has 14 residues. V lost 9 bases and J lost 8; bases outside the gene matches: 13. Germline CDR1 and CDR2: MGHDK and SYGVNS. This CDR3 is CASKKTGLGDIQYF. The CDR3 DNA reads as TGTGCCAGTAAGAAGACAGGGTTGGGAGACATTCAGTACTTC. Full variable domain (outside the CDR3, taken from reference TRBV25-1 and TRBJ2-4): EADIYQTPRYLVIGTGKKITLECSQTMGHDKMYWYQQDPGMELHLIHYSYGVNSTEKGDLSSESTVSRIRTEHFPLTLESARPSHTSQYLCASKKTGLGDIQYFGAGTRLSVL.

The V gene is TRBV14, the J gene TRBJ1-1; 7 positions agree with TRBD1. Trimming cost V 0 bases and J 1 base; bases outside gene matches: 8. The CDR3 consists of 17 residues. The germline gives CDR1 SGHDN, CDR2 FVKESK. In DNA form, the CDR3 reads TGTGCCAGCAGCCAAGATTGGAGGGGGCAGGGGAACACTGAAGCTTTCTTT. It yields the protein CASSQDWRGQGNTEAFF. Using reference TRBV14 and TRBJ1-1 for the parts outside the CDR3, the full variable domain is EAGVTQFPSHSVIEKGQTVTLRCDPISGHDNLYWYRRVMGKEIKFLLHFVKESKQDESGMPNNRFLAERTGGTYSTLKVQPAELEDSGVYFCASSQDWRGQGNTEAFFGQGTRLTVV.

CDR3 region: CASSIRTSGRASHEQFF. The CDR3 DNA reads TGTGCCAGTAGTATCAGGACTAGCGGGAGGGCCTCCCATGAGCAGTTCTTC. V and J are TRBV19 and TRBJ2-1; TRBD2 agrees at 15 bases. The germline CDR1 and CDR2 sequences are LNHDA and SQIVND (reference sequence). J gave up 8 bases and V 3 bases, and 8 bases lay outside the gene matches. CDR3 length: 17 amino acids.

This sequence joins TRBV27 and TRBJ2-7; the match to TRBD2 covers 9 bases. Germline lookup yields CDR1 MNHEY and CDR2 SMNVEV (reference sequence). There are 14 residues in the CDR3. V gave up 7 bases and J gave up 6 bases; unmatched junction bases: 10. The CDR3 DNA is TGTGCCAGCAATCGTCTGGCGGGAGGGTCCGAGCAGTACTTC. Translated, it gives CASNRLAGGSEQYF.

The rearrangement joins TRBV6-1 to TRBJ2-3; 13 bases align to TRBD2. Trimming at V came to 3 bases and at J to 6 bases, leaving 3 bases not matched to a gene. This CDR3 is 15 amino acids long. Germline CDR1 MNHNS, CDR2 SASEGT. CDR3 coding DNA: TGTGCCAGCAGTGACGTACTAGCGGGAGGGGATACGCAGTATTTT. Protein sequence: CASSDVLAGGDTQYF.

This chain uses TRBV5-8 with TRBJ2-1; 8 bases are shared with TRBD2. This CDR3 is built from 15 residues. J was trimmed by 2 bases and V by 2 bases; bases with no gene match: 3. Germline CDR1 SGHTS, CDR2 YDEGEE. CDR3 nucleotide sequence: TGTGCCAGCAGCTTCGGCGGGAGGCCCTACAATGAGCAGTTCTTC. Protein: CASSFGGRPYNEQFF. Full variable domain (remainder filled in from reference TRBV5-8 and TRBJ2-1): EAGVTQSPTHLIKTRGQQATLRCSPISGHTSVYWYQQALGLGLQFLLWYDEGEERNRGNFPPRFSGRQFPNYSSELNVNALELEDSALYLCASSFGGRPYNEQFFGPGTRLTVL.

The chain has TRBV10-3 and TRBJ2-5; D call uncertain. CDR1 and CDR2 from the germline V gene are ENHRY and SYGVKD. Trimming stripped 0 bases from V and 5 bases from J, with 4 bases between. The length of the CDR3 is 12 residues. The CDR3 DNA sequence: TGTGCCATCAGTGAGTCGCGGGAGACCCAGTACTTC. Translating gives CAISESRETQYF.

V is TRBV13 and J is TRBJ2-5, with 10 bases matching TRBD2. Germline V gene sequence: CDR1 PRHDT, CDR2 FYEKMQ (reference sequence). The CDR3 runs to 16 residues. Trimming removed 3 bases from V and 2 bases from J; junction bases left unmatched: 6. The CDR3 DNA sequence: TGTGCCAGCAGCTTCCATGGTAGCGGGAGGCAAGAGACCCAGTACTTC. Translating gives CASSFHGSGRQETQYF.

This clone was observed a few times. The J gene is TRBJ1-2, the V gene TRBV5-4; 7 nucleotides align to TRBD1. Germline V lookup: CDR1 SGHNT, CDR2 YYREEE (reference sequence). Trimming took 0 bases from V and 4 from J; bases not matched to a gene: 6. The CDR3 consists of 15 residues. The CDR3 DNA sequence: TGTGCCAGCAGCTTGGAGGGGGCCCCCATCTATGGCTACACCTTC. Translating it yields CASSLEGAPIYGYTF.

In DNA form, the CDR3 reads TGTGCCAGCAGCCGACAGGGAGGAGAGACCCAGTACTTC. Amino acids: CASSRQGGETQYF. J is TRBJ2-5 and V is TRBV5-4, with D possibly TRBD1 on 7 matching bases. The V and J ends lost 4 bases and 4 bases respectively, with 11 bases between them. This CDR3 is 13 amino acids long. Germline V CDR1 and CDR2: SGHNT, YYREEE (reference sequence).

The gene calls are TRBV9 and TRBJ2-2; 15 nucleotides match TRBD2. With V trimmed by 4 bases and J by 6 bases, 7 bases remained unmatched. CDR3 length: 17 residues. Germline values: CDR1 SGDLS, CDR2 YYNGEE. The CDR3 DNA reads TGTGCCAGCAGCTCGGGCTGGACTAGCGGGAGGGCCGGGGAGCTGTTTTTT. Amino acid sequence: CASSSGWTSGRAGELFF.

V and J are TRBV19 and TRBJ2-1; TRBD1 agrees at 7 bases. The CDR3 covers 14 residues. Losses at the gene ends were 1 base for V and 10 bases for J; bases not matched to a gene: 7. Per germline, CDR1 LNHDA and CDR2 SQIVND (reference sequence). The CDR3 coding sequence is TGTGCCAGTAGTATAGGTAGGGGGCAACGGGAGCAGTTCTTC. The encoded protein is CASSIGRGQREQFF. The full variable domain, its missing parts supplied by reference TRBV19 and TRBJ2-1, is DGGITQSPKYLFRKEGQNVTLSCEQNLNHDAMYWYRQDPGQGLRLIYYSQIVNDFQKGDIAEGYSVSREKKESFPLTVTSAQKNPTAFYLCASSIGRGQREQFFGPGTRLTVL.